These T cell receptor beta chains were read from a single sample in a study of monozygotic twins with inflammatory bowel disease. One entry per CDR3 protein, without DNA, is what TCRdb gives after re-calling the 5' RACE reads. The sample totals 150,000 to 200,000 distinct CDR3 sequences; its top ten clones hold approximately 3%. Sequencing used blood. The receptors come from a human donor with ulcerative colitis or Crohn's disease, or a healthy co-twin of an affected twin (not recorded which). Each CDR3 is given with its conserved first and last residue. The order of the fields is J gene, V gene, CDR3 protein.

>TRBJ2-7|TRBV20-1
CSAAPGSEQYF
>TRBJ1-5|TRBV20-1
CSARVPGVGGLDQPQHF
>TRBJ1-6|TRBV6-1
CASRLRGTQSPLHF
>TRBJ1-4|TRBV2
CASSAWGPNEKLFF
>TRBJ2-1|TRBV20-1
CSAAGTGGYNEQFF
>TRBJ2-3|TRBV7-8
CASSFTGGKEADTQYF
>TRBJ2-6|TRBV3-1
CASSQSRFSGANVLTF
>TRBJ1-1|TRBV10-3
CAISESGGTEAFF
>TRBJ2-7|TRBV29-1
CSVTGGYEQYF
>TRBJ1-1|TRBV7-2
CASRYLGLNTEAFF